This T cell receptor beta chain emerged from a study of breast tumors, draining lymph nodes, adjacent tissues. Overall study findings and caveats: Findings are consistent with lymph node origin and intratumoral expansion of most tumor T cells. Data only fit, rather than demonstrated, lymph node origin of most tumor T cells.

The sample holds many counts of this clonotype. The target antigen is unknown. The V gene end was trimmed by 0 bases and the J gene end by 4 bases; junction bases not matched to a gene: 9. The CDR3 is 18 amino acids. The germline CDR1 and CDR2 sequences are DFQATT and SNEGSKA (reference sequence). Each CDR3 protein is one row after TCRdb ran MiXCR on the multiplex PCR reads. The sample includes roughly 130,000 distinct CDR3 sequences, less than 35% of them seen just once. Axillary draining lymph nodes of breast cancer patients supplied the node samples. The chain employs TRBV20-1 and TRBJ2-6; 10 nucleotides align to TRBD1. Material: axillary lymph node tissue. The clonotype was recovered from a female donor with breast cancer. Some clones in this sample may be carry-over from other donors' samples. CDR3 DNA sequence: TGCAGTGCTAGAGACCGGGACAGGGGTGCTGGCGGGGCCAACGTCCTGACTTTC. Translated, it gives CSARDRDRGAGGANVLTF.